This is a list of T cell receptor beta chains from one sample in a study of blood T cell repertoires in COVID-19. Libraries were prepared by immunoSEQ multiplex PCR; TCRdb keeps only in-frame clonotypes and omits some of them. This sample has over 100,000 clones; more than 75% occur once, and the top ten carry over 20%. Sequenced input: peripheral blood. The receptors shown here come from a man in his 60s with acute or convalescent COVID-19. The CDR3 runs from the conserved cysteine through the conserved F or W. Fields, in order: J gene, V gene, CDR3 protein.

>TRBJ2-1|TRBV15
CATSSRLGAGVTRMSYNEQFF
>TRBJ2-1|TRBV5-1
CASSLAVPSNDEQFF
>TRBJ2-5|TRBV5-4
CASSSLAGETQYF
>TRBJ1-1|TRBV19
CASKGSGISNTEAFF
>TRBJ2-1|TRBV11-3
CASSLVLSSYNEQFF
>TRBJ2-2|TRBV7-2
CASSPRDRVGTGELFF
>TRBJ1-1|TRBV3-1/TRBV3-2
CASAAGEKAFF
>TRBJ2-5|TRBV2
CASSAKTSGLLKETQYF
>TRBJ1-2|TRBV5-6
CASSLADSGNYGYTF
>TRBJ1-5|TRBV6-1
CASSERVSQPQHF
>TRBJ2-3|TRBV5-1
CASSFLSGQGADTQYF
>TRBJ2-5|TRBV12-5
CASGQGLTSGSVQETQYF
>TRBJ1-1|TRBV11-3
CASSLVPGGKAFF
>TRBJ2-3|TRBV15
CATSRVGTGWTDTQYF
>TRBJ2-1|TRBV20-1
CSASDLRAGHSYNEQFF
>TRBJ1-1|TRBV3-1/TRBV3-2
CASSHYDQTEAFF
>TRBJ2-2|TRBV5-1
CASSSGLGLPGELFF
>TRBJ1-2|TRBV19
CASRIDRGGYGYTF
>TRBJ1-1|TRBV6-2/TRBV6-3
CASSSTGEGRTEAFF
>TRBJ1-1|TRBV10-3
CAIRGGQGAPNTEAFF
>TRBJ1-4|TRBV28
CASRSPRIYNEKLFF
>TRBJ1-4|TRBV4-1
CASKLADREWEKLFF
>TRBJ2-1|TRBV7-6
CASSDPGLDYNEQFF
>TRBJ1-4|TRBV4-2
CASSQDRLNEKLFF
>TRBJ1-2|TRBV15
CATSRAGQGYGYGYTF
>TRBJ1-2|TRBV10-1
CASKDHLEGYTF
>TRBJ1-1|TRBV3-1/TRBV3-2
CASSQGETETEAFF
>TRBJ2-2|TRBV7-9
CASSLTGPGSGTGELFF
>TRBJ2-3|TRBV10-1
CASKPGQLTDTQYF
>TRBJ2-3|TRBV19
CASTKYGASGSSRRTDTQYF
>TRBJ1-6|TRBV5-5
CASSLDRARVTPLHF
>TRBJ1-1|TRBV19
CASDVGGEAFF
>TRBJ1-5|TRBV5-5
CASSLLENQPQHF
>TRBJ2-2|TRBV28
CASLAGTNTGELFF
>TRBJ2-3|TRBV29-1
CSLGQGVDTDTQYF
>TRBJ1-4|TRBV6-5
CASSATGEKLFF
>TRBJ1-1|TRBV10-3
CAISESVQQNTEAFF
>TRBJ2-1|TRBV5-1
CASSLGGSTGLNEQFF